These 15 T cell receptor beta chains came from one sample sequenced in a study of cytomegalovirus exposure and HLA in healthy donors listed by TCRdb under 2017. Receptors were amplified or captured by the immunoSEQ multiplex PCR assay. For the multiplex PCR, a mixture combining 60 forward primers for TCR Vbeta segments and 13 reverse primers for TCR Jbeta segments was used. TCRdb took this table from immuneACCESS and kept in-frame rearrangements with V and J called. Such tables lack part of the clones; where checked against another copy, unresolved V genes explain under half of the gap, and the rest is unexplained. This sample gives about 89,000 clones in total; 85% of them show up just once. Over 7% of the sample is taken by the ten largest. Sequencing was performed on PBMCs. The receptors come from a middle-aged man in good health and CMV-seropositive.

The genes are TRBV19 and TRBJ1-2; D may be TRBD1 (6 bases). Germline values: CDR1 LNHDA, CDR2 SQIVND (reference sequence). CDR3 size: 15 residues. V shed 3 bases and J shed 3 bases, with 14 bases lying between them. CDR3 residues: CASSISRGGDYGYTF. CDR3 DNA: TGTGCCAGTAGTATCAGCAGGGGAGGGGACTATGGCTACACCTTC. The full variable domain, with the rest looked up from reference TRBV19 and TRBJ1-2, is DGGITQSPKYLFRKEGQNVTLSCEQNLNHDAMYWYRQDPGQGLRLIYYSQIVNDFQKGDIAEGYSVSREKKESFPLTVTSAQKNPTAFYLCASSISRGGDYGYTFGSGTRLTVV.

The chain uses TRBV5-1 and TRBJ2-7, with 8 nucleotides matching TRBD1. The CDR3 is 15 residues long. J lost 1 base, V lost 4 bases, and 7 bases had no gene match. Germline CDR1 reads SGHRS; CDR2 reads YFSETQ. The CDR3 is CASSVTGGMSYEQYF. As DNA, the CDR3 is TGCGCCAGCAGCGTCACAGGGGGTATGTCCTACGAGCAGTACTTC.

The sample holds a few counts of this clone. The rearrangement joins TRBV2 to TRBJ1-1, with D possibly being TRBD1 (5 bases). This CDR3 region has 24 residues. V lost 6 bases, J lost 2 bases, and 43 bases lay in between. Germline V gives CDR1 SNHLY, CDR2 FYNNEI. CDR3 protein: CASRTSVVAVSLWGPLFSNTEAFF. CDR3 bases: TGTGCCAGCAGGACCAGTGTGGTCGCCGTATCATTGTGGGGCCCCCTCTTCTCCAACACTGAAGCTTTCTTT.

This clone was detected a few times. The V call is TRBV2, the J call TRBJ1-1; TRBD1 matches 9 bases. The germline gives CDR1 SNHLY, CDR2 FYNNEI. V lost 6 bases, J lost 1 base, and 6 bases stayed unmatched. The CDR3 covers 15 residues. DNA for the CDR3: TGTGCCAGCAGGAGAGAACAGGGGGCGAACACTGAAGCTTTCTTT. Its protein is CASRREQGANTEAFF. Complete variable domain (other parts from reference TRBV2 and TRBJ1-1): EPEVTQTPSHQVTQMGQEVILRCVPISNHLYFYWYRQILGQKVEFLVSFYNNEISEKSEIFDDQFSVERPDGSNFTLKIRSTKLEDSAMYFCASRREQGANTEAFFGQGTRLTVV.

J is TRBJ2-3 and V is TRBV9, with D possibly TRBD2 on 6 matching bases. This CDR3 contains 15 residues. Germline V lookup: CDR1 SGDLS, CDR2 YYNGEE. V dropped 0 bases and J dropped 1 base, with 9 bases sitting between them. The CDR3 sequence: CASSVGGGGTDTQYF. CDR3 DNA sequence: TGTGCCAGCAGCGTAGGTGGCGGGGGCACAGATACGCAGTATTTT. Using reference TRBV9 and TRBJ2-3 for the parts outside the CDR3, the full variable domain is DSGVTQTPKHLITATGQRVTLRCSPRSGDLSVYWYQQSLDQGLQFLIQYYNGEERAKGNILERFSAQQFPDLHSELNLSSLELGDSALYFCASSVGGGGTDTQYFGPGTRLTVL.

The chain joins TRBV6-5 to TRBJ1-2; D unclear. Trimming removed 7 bases from V and 10 bases from J, with 16 bases in between. Per germline, CDR1 MNHEY and CDR2 SVGAGI. The length of the CDR3 is 12 residues. The CDR3 protein is CASTSLGHDYTF. In nucleotides, the CDR3 is TGTGCCAGCACTAGCTTAGGGCATGACTACACCTTC.

The chain has TRBV5-1 and TRBJ2-7; 9 nucleotides align to TRBD1. The CDR3 length is 16 residues. Germline values: CDR1 SGHRS, CDR2 YFSETQ. The junction had 6 bases not matched to a gene; V was cut back by 0 bases and J by 2 bases. The CDR3: CASSLATGTGTYEQYF. The CDR3 DNA is TGCGCCAGCAGCTTGGCCACCGGGACAGGGACCTACGAGCAGTACTTC.

The chain joins TRBV7-9 to TRBJ1-4; 7 bases map to TRBD1. J was trimmed by 7 bases and V by 5 bases; bases with no gene match: 10. CDR3 size: 15 residues. In germline, CDR1 is SEHNR, CDR2 FQNEAQ (reference sequence). CDR3 nucleotides: TGTGCCAGCAGCGACCAGGGGGGTTTGGGTGAAAAACTGTTTTTT. As protein: CASSDQGGLGEKLFF.

This clone showed up just once. The chain is built from TRBV5-6 and TRBJ2-2, with 11 nucleotides matching TRBD2. The CDR3 runs to 15 residues. V lost 4 bases, J lost 6 bases, and 5 bases stayed unmatched. Germline CDR1 is SGHDT and CDR2 is YYEEEE. CDR3 sequence (DNA): TGTGCCAGCAGCATAACTAGCGGGAGCGCCGGGGAGCTGTTTTTT. Translated: CASSITSGSAGELFF.

The rearrangement uses TRBV6-1 and TRBJ2-1, with no clear D. Per the germline V gene, CDR1 is MNHNS and CDR2 is SASEGT. The germline V and J ends were trimmed by 7 bases and 10 bases, with 11 bases remaining between them. The CDR3 loop spans 11 amino acids. The CDR3 spells CASTPEHEQFF. CDR3 nucleotides: TGTGCCAGCACCCCAGAACACGAGCAGTTCTTC.

The chain combines TRBV7-3 with TRBJ2-1, with D tentatively TRBD2 (7 bases). Trimming left V 1 base short and J 8 bases short, with 15 bases between. The germline CDR1 and CDR2 sequences are SGHTA and FQGTGA. The CDR3 spans 15 residues. CDR3 sequence: CASSLIVGGGDEQFF. CDR3 nucleotide sequence: TGTGCCAGCAGCTTAATTGTAGGGGGGGGCGATGAGCAGTTCTTC.

This sequence joins TRBV27 and TRBJ2-7; the match to TRBD1 covers 8 bases. The germline CDR1 and CDR2 sequences are MNHEY and SMNVEV (reference sequence). The CDR3 runs 14 residues. The V segment lost 3 bases and the J segment 5 bases; nucleotides outside the gene matches: 6. The CDR3 DNA sequence: TGTGCCAGCAGTTTCGCAGGACAGGGAAACGAGCAGTACTTC. This codes for CASSFAGQGNEQYF.

This clone was counted a few times. The rearrangement uses TRBV6-6 and TRBJ1-2; D might be TRBD1 (6 bases). This CDR3 spans 16 amino acids. V gave up 6 bases and J gave up 3 bases, with 20 bases separating them. The germline gives CDR1 MNHNY, CDR2 SVGAGI (reference sequence). This CDR3 is CASSFLNLAGDYGYTF. The CDR3 DNA is TGTGCCAGCAGCTTCCTAAACCTTGCAGGGGACTATGGCTACACCTTC.

To note about this clone: Its ends do not fully match the called genes, so a read error is possible. Other DNA sequences within the sample encode an identical CDR3. This rearrangement joins TRBV5-1 to TRBJ1-2; 12 positions match TRBD1. CDR3 length: 16 residues. CDR1 and CDR2 (germline): SGHRS, YFSETQ. The CDR3 here is CASSIQPGQGAYGYTF. The CDR3 nucleotides read TGCGCCAGCAGCATACAACCGGGACAGGGGGCGTATGGCTACACATTC. Variable domain in full (rest from reference TRBV5-1 and TRBJ1-2): KAGVTQTPRYLIKTRGQQVTLSCSPISGHRSVSWYQQTPGQGLQFLFEYFSETQRNKGNFPGRFSGRQFSNSRSEMNVSTLELGDSALYLCASSIQPGQGAYGYTFGSGTRLTVV.

The chain recombines TRBV18 with TRBJ2-2, with D possibly being TRBD2 (6 bases). CDR3 length: 15 residues. The V gene's germline CDR1 is KGHSH and CDR2 LQKENI. The V gene lost 3 bases and the J gene lost 6 bases, with 14 bases spanning the gap. The DNA of the CDR3 is TGTGCCAGCTCACCCGGGAGAGGAAAGGCCGGGGAGCTGTTTTTT. Translated: CASSPGRGKAGELFF. The full variable domain, completed using reference TRBV18 and TRBJ2-2, is NAGVMQNPRHLVRRRGQEARLRCSPMKGHSHVYWYRQLPEEGLKFMVYLQKENIIDESGMPKERFSAEFPKEGPSILRIQQVVRGDSAAYFCASSPGRGKAGELFFGEGSRLTVL.